The rows below give T cell receptor beta chains drawn from one sample of a study of cytomegalovirus exposure and HLA in healthy donors. Here immunoSEQ multiplex PCR was the method, and the copy in TCRdb shows in-frame clones only, minus some. The sample consists of tens of thousands of clones, roughly 92% of them appearing once. Sample: PBMCs. The receptors were sampled from a woman younger than 45 in good health and CMV-seropositive. Each CDR3 is given with its conserved first and last residue. A D gene is named only where the DNA matches it firmly. Clone size is given for some rows only: seen once, a few or many times, or a class if the clone is expanded.

d_call	clone_size	v_call	j_call	cdr3_aa	cdr3_nt
.	once	TRBV2	TRBJ2-7	CASSGTLGYEQYF	TGTGCCAGCAGTGGGACTCTGGGATACGAGCAGTACTTC
.	.	TRBV9	TRBJ2-7	CASSRDLTYEQYF	TGTGCCAGCAGCCGGGACTTAACCTACGAGCAGTACTTC
.	.	TRBV5-6	TRBJ2-7	CASKTRGPYEQYF	TGTGCCAGCAAAACCAGGGGTCCCTACGAGCAGTACTTC
.	once	TRBV10-3	TRBJ2-2	CAISKHEGVGSFTGELFF	TGTGCCATCAGCAAGCACGAGGGCGTGGGGTCCTTCACCGGGGAGCTGTTTTTT
.	.	TRBV7-2	TRBJ2-1	CASSLSRGRGYNEQFF	TGTGCCAGCAGCTTATCGAGGGGGAGAGGGTACAATGAGCAGTTCTTC
TRBD2	.	TRBV9	TRBJ2-3	CASSPEGGRGADTQYF	TGTGCCAGCAGCCCAGAAGGCGGGAGGGGTGCAGATACGCAGTATTTT
TRBD1	.	TRBV30	TRBJ2-7	CAWSARQGERQYF	TGTGCCTGGAGTGCCCGACAGGGGGAAAGGCAGTACTTC
.	.	TRBV27	TRBJ2-7	CASSLGSPTLGEQYF	TGTGCCAGCAGTTTAGGGTCCCCTACCCTAGGCGAGCAGTACTTC
TRBD2	.	TRBV7-8	TRBJ2-7	CASSITSDAYEQYF	TGTGCCAGCAGCATAACTAGCGACGCCTACGAGCAGTACTTC
TRBD2	.	TRBV19	TRBJ2-3	CASSISGTSGMTDTQYF	TGTGCCAGTAGTATATCCGGGACTAGCGGGATGACAGATACGCAGTATTTT
TRBD2	.	TRBV14	TRBJ2-3	CASSLLAADTQYF	TGTGCCAGCAGCCTCCTAGCGGCAGATACGCAGTATTTT